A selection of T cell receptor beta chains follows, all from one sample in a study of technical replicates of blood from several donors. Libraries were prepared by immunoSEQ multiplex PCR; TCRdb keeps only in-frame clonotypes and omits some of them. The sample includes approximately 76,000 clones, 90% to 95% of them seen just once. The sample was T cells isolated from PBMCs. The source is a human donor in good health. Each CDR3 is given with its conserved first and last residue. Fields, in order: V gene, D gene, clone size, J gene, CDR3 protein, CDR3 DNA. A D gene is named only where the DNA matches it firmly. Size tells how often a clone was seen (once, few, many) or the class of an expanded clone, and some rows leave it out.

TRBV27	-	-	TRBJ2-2	CASSSARLAERKLFF	TGTGCCAGCAGTTCTGCAAGGCTAGCAGAAAGGAAGCTGTTTTTT
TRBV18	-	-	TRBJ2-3	CASSPSQGRTDTQYF	TGTGCCAGCTCACCATCACAGGGCCGCACAGATACGCAGTATTTT
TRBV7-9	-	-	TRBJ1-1	CASSLQGGNTEAFF	TGTGCCAGCAGCCTACAGGGTGGGAACACTGAAGCTTTCTTT
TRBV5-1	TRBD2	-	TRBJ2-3	CASSLGSGGASDTQYF	TGCGCCAGCAGCTTGGGGAGCGGGGGGGCCTCAGATACGCAGTATTTT
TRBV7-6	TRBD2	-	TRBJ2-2	CASRGPGLAPGELFF	TGTGCCAGCAGGGGACCGGGACTAGCGCCCGGGGAGCTGTTTTTT
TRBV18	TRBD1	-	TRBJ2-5	CASSPIQGIGETQYF	TGTGCCAGCTCACCAATACAGGGGATAGGGGAGACCCAGTACTTC
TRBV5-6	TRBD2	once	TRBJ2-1	CASSLTSGSFNEQFF	TGTGCCAGCAGCTTAACTAGCGGGAGTTTCAATGAGCAGTTCTTC
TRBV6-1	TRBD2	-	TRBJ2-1	CASSETLAGGDEFF	TGTGCCAGCAGTGAAACCTTAGCGGGGGGAGACGAGTTCTTC
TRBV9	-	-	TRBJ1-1	CASSSGWREGTEAFF	TGTGCCAGCAGCTCAGGATGGCGGGAGGGAACTGAAGCTTTCTTT
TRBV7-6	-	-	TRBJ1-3	CASSLARDTIYF	TGTGCCAGCAGCTTAGCGAGGGACACCATATATTTT
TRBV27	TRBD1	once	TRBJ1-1	CASSNPPLGQVNTEAFF	TGTGCCAGCAGCAATCCCCCACTCGGACAGGTGAACACTGAAGCTTTCTTT
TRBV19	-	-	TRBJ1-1	CASSTRAGGLGTEAFF	TGTGCCAGTAGTACCAGGGCAGGAGGGTTGGGCACTGAAGCTTTCTTT
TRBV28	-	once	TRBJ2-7	CASSPDSLPKYYEQYF	TGTGCCAGCAGTCCAGACTCTCTCCCCAAATACTACGAGCAGTACTTC
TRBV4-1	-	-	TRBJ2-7	CASSQTGDGAYEQYF	TGCGCCAGCAGCCAGACGGGAGACGGGGCCTACGAGCAGTACTTC
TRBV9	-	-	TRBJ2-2	CASSASSGTPGELFF	TGTGCCAGCAGCGCATCCTCCGGGACTCCGGGGGAGCTGTTTTTT
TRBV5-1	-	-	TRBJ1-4	CASSSGVYEKLFF	TGCGCCAGCAGCTCAGGGGTGTATGAAAAACTGTTTTTT
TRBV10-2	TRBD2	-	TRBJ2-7	CASSGGTSGSYEQYF	TGCGCCAGCAGTGGAGGGACTAGCGGATCCTACGAGCAGTACTTC
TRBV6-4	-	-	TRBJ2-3	CASSGRGTDTQYF	TGTGCCAGCAGTGGCAGGGGAACAGATACGCAGTATTTT
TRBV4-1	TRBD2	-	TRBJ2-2	CASSQRLAGGIGGELFF	TGCGCCAGCAGCCAGCGACTAGCGGGAGGAATCGGCGGGGAGCTGTTTTTT
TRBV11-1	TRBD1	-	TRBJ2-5	CASSFSGTANQETQYF	TGTGCCAGCAGCTTTTCCGGGACAGCTAACCAAGAGACCCAGTACTTC
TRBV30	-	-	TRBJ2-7	CAWVDGFSEQYF	TGTGCCTGGGTAGACGGGTTTAGCGAGCAGTACTTC
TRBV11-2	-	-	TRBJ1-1	CASSETRQVGTEAFF	TGTGCCAGCAGCGAAACCCGACAGGTGGGAACTGAAGCTTTCTTT
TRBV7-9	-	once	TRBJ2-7	CASSARDTYEQYF	TGTGCCAGCAGCGCCCGGGACACCTACGAGCAGTACTTC
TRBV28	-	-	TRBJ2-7	CASSLPQTTYEQYF	TGTGCCAGCAGCCTCCCCCAGACTACCTACGAGCAGTACTTC
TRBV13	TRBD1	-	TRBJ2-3	CASSLTGDGTDTQYF	TGTGCCAGCAGCTTAACAGGGGACGGCACAGATACGCAGTATTTT
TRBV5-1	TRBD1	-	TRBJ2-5	CASSHYGTDKETQYF	TGCGCCAGCAGCCACTACGGGACAGATAAAGAGACCCAGTACTTC
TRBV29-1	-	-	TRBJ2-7	CSVRDRQYEQYF	TGCAGCGTGCGGGACCGCCAATACGAGCAGTACTTC